This T cell receptor beta chain was sequenced in a study of CD8+ T cells in alopecia areata. The sequencing template was cDNA reverse transcribed from extracted RNA. The table came from immunoSEQ multiplex PCR; TCRdb's copy has only in-frame clones and leaves some out. The top ten hold 51% of the sample, which has about 64,000 clones, around 44% seen once. Alopecia areata patients gave lesional scalp punch biopsies and peripheral blood samples. Study-level results: Sequence data from scalp samples additionally include resident alphabeta T cells of normal skin. Clonality in lesional scalp, especially alopecia totalis/universalis, exceeded that of normal scalp.

The CDR3 totals 11 residues. With 5 bases removed from V and 1 base from J, the gap between germline ends came to 5 bases. Per the germline V gene, CDR1 is SQVTM and CDR2 is ANQGSEA. Details on this clone: The antigen is unknown.

The TCR comes from a human donor with alopecia areata. This chain uses TRBV29-1 with TRBJ1-1; D remains unclear. The sequenced sample was NKG2D-low CD8+ T cells sorted from blood. CDR3 nucleotides: TGCAGCGTTTCCGAGAACACTGAAGCTTTCTTT. It encodes CSVSENTEAFF.